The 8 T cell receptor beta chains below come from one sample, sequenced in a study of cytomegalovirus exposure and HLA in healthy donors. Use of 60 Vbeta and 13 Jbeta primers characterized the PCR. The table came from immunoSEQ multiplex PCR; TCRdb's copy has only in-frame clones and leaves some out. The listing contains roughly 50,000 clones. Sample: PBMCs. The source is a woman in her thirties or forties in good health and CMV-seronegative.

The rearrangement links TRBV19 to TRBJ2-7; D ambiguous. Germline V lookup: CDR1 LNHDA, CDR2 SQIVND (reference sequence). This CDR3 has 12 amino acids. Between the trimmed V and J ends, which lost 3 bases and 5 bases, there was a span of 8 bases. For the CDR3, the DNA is TGTGCCAGTAGTATGGCCTTCCACGAGCAGTACTTC. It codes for CASSMAFHEQYF.

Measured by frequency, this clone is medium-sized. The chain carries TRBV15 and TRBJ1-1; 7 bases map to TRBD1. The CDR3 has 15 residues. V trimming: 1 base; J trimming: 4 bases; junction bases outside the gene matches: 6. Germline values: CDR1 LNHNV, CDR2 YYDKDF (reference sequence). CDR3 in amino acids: CATSRADRAGTEAFF. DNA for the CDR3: TGTGCCACCAGCAGAGCCGACAGGGCCGGCACTGAAGCTTTCTTT.

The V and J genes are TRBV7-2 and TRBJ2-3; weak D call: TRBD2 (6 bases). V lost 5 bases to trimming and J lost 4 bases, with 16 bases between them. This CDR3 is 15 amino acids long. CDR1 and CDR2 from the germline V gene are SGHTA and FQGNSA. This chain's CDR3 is CASSPPVRGADTQYF. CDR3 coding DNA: TGTGCCAGCAGCCCTCCGGTCCGCGGGGCAGATACGCAGTATTTT.

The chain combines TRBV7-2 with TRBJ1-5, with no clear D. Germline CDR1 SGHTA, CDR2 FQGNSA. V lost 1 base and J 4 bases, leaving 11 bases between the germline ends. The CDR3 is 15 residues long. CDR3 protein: CASSLGSGSNQPQHF. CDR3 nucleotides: TGTGCCAGCAGCTTAGGTTCGGGTAGTAATCAGCCCCAGCATTTT.

CDR3 DNA sequence: TGTGCCAGCTCCCCCGGGGGGGGACTGGAGACCCAGTACTTC. It is translated as CASSPGGGLETQYF. The gene calls are TRBV18 and TRBJ2-5, with 8 bases identical to TRBD2. V trimming: 6 bases; J trimming: 5 bases; junction bases outside the gene matches: 8. CDR3 size: 14 residues. Germline lookup yields CDR1 KGHSH and CDR2 LQKENI.

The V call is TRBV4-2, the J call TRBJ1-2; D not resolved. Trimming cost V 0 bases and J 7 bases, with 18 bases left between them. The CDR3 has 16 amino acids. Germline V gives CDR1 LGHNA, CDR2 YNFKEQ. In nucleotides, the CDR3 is TGTGCCAGCAGCCAAGAACCCCAAGGCAACTCGGGTGGCTACACCTTC. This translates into CASSQEPQGNSGGYTF.

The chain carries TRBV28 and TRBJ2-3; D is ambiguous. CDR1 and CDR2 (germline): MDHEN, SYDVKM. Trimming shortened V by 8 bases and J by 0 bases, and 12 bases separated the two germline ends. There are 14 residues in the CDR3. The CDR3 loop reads CASRQQTSTDTQYF. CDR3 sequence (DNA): TGTGCCAGCCGCCAACAGACGAGCACAGATACGCAGTATTTT.

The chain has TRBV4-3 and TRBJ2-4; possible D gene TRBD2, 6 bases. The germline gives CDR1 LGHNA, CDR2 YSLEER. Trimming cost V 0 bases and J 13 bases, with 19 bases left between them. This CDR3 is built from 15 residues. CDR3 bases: TGCGCCAGCAGCCAAGAAGGAGGGGCGAAGGGGCCACAGTACTTC. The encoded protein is CASSQEGGAKGPQYF.